The text below deals with one T cell receptor (beta chain). The clone's antigen remains unknown. No much larger clonotype is one base removed from it; base qualities were not supplied. Synthetic TCR analog templates were spiked into each PCR to estimate absolute template abundance from read counts. The immunoSEQ assay used bias-controlled V and J gene primers to amplify TCRbeta CDR3 regions from genomic DNA. Rearranged TCRbeta segments were sequenced at approximately 20X coverage. Turning to the authors' computational methods: Sequencing errors were corrected by clustering and CDR3s were annotated against IMGT to assign V, D and J genes. Only productive TCRbeta rearrangements were used in downstream analyses, excluding out-of-frame or stop-codon sequences. Clonality was calculated as one minus the Shannon entropy normalized by the log of the number of unique productive sequences. Fisher's exact test with Benjamini-Hochberg correction, at a threshold of adjusted p below 0.01, was used to find clones that differed between time points or between blood and tumor. Drawn from immuneACCESS, this table holds only the in-frame rearrangements with V and J called that TCRdb kept. Clones are partly lost; checked studies trace under half to an unresolved V gene and leave the rest unexplained. V and J calls and clone size are given by that table; D and trimming were obtained from the DNA. This sample holds 35,000 to 40,000 clones; 82% were observed only once. The ten largest clones capture roughly 18% of the sample.

This sample stems from a study of PD-L1 blockade in urothelial cancer (dated by TCRdb to 2016 to 2017). Notes on the research overall: Every patient began therapy in about 2014 and was given atezolizumab 1,200 mg intravenously every 3 weeks. About 85% of the roughly 29 patients were identified as males with urothelial cancer of bladder origin, and a prior smoking history was reported by 18 of 29 patients. An ECOG performance status of 0 or 1 was recorded for the patients, and 0 to 3 prior chemotherapy regimens had been received by the patients. Blood samples were analyzed at 3 weeks after treatment start (second dose) and at 6 weeks after treatment start. Blood samples gave a median of about 130,000 T cells and roughly 83,000 unique TCRs, with a median clonality of around 0.074. Somatic, immune and clinical correlates of response to PD-L1 blockade with atezolizumab in urothelial cancer were the focus of an exploratory multi-omic analysis. Pretreatment tumor samples, along with matched peripheral blood serially collected before and after atezolizumab treatment, were subjected to TCR sequencing. Durable clinical benefit meant progression-free survival longer than 6 months, and TCR features were also tested against progression-free and overall survival. Whole exome sequencing and RNA sequencing of pretreatment tumors were performed alongside TCR sequencing in the same patients. Durable clinical benefit was achieved by nine patients but not by the remaining 20. Pretreatment blood TCR-seq was available for about 27 patients, at least one posttreatment blood collection was obtained for 25 or so patients, and tumor TCR-seq was available for 25 or so patients.

Based on the germline V gene, the CDR1 and CDR2 sequences are SNHLY and FYNNEI. From cysteine to phenylalanine, the CDR3 is 20 amino acids long. The entry retains the CDR3 DNA only, 60 bases that are in frame from base 1. The germline V and J ends show losses of 5 bases and 2 bases respectively, and no gene match explains 21 bases of the junction. A total of roughly 31 patients with locally advanced or metastatic urothelial carcinoma, treated at Memorial Sloan Kettering on a trial protocol, made up the cohort. Peripheral blood mononuclear cells were collected from each patient pretreatment and during treatment, giving between 1 and 8 total time points per patient. The Qiagen DNeasy Blood extraction kit was used to purify genomic DNA from total PBMCs and tumor samples. Collected pretreatment and during treatment, PBMCs were isolated and stored as previously described. Overall study results and their limits: Because of the small sample size (n ≈ 31) and the many exploratory analyses performed, the results are intended to be regarded as hypothesis-generating. Among patients with durable benefit, tumor-associated TCR clones showed greater expansion in peripheral blood 3 weeks after treatment started (n = 22, p = 0.022). Improved progression-free and overall survival was associated with having pretreatment peripheral blood TCR clonality below the median.

This TCR was sampled from a man in his 60s with urothelial cancer. Specimen: PBMCs, collected around atezolizumab (anti-PD-L1) treatment. This chain is built from TRBV2 and TRBJ2-3, with TRBD2 identical over 8 junction bases. In nucleotides, the sequence is TGTGCCAGCAGTTATGACGGGGGGGCAGGAGGGGTTGGATCCACAGATACGCAGTATTTT. Translated, this is CASSYDGGAGGVGSTDTQYF. The entire variable domain, with the stretches around the CDR3 drawn from the reference TRBV2 and TRBJ2-3 proteins, is EPEVTQTPSHQVTQMGQEVILRCVPISNHLYFYWYRQILGQKVEFLVSFYNNEISEKSEIFDDQFSVERPDGSNFTLKIRSTKLEDSAMYFCASSYDGGAGGVGSTDTQYFGPGTRLTVL.